The 20 T cell receptor beta chains below all came from one sample that was sequenced in a study of regulatory T cells in long-lasting Graves disease. Indicated time point: newly diagnosed GD, antithyroid drugs for less than 3 months. Preparation of the TCR library used RNA extracted from PBMCs. Sequencing libraries for TCR beta were prepared with iRepertoire HTBI primers and Arm-PCR of CDR3 regions. In TCRdb, the multiplex PCR reads were re-called with MiXCR into one record per CDR3 protein. The data show fewer than 350,000 distinct CDR3 sequences, with 18% seen just once and 38% held by the top ten. Material: peripheral blood mononuclear cells (PBMCs), obtained at new diagnosis, from a patient treated with antithyroid drugs. These receptors were obtained from a female donor with Graves disease.

This clonotype occurred many times. This sequence joins TRBV3-1 and TRBJ2-3; D possibly corresponds to TRBD2 (6 bases). The germline CDR1 and CDR2 sequences are LGHDT and YNNKEL (reference sequence). This CDR3 has 17 amino acids. V lost 5 bases and J lost 0, with 18 bases in between. CDR3 sequence reads: CASSSLSGAPSTDTQYF. DNA for the CDR3: TGTGCCAGCAGCTCCCTTAGCGGAGCACCCAGCACAGATACGCAGTATTTT.

This clonotype has at least ten counts. The genes are TRBV11-2 and TRBJ2-3; D ambiguous. The V end lost 0 bases, the J end lost 3 bases, and 13 bases lay between the germline ends. In germline, CDR1 is SGHAT, CDR2 FQNNGV. This CDR3 spans 16 amino acids. CDR3 sequence (DNA): TGTGCCAGCAGCTTAGAACTATCATCCTGGACAGATACGCAGTATTTT. Translated, it gives CASSLELSSWTDTQYF.

This clonotype has at least ten counts. This chain connects TRBV20-1 to TRBJ2-7, with TRBD2 as a possible D gene (7 bases). Germline V gives CDR1 DFQATT, CDR2 SNEGSKA (reference sequence). Trimming stripped 1 base from V and 0 bases from J, with 28 bases between. The CDR3 loop spans 20 amino acids. CDR3 in amino acids: CSARGRGGGRQGPSSYEQYF. As DNA, the CDR3 is TGCAGTGCTAGAGGACGAGGGGGGGGTAGGCAGGGGCCAAGCTCCTACGAGCAGTACTTC.

This clonotype was detected a few times. The rearrangement joins TRBV3-1 to TRBJ2-7, with 10 bases fitting TRBD2. The V gene's germline CDR1 is LGHDT and CDR2 YNNKEL (reference sequence). Trimming cost V 1 base and J 5 bases; bases outside gene matches: 5. CDR3 length equals 15 residues. The CDR3 here is CASSQGLAGSNEQYF. Here the CDR3 DNA reads TGTGCCAGCAGCCAAGGACTAGCGGGTTCAAACGAGCAGTACTTC.

This clonotype was seen at least ten times. The gene calls are TRBV20-1 and TRBJ2-3; D ambiguous. Germline values: CDR1 DFQATT, CDR2 SNEGSKA (reference sequence). The CDR3 consists of 15 residues. Trimming cost V 4 bases and J 4 bases, with 18 bases left between them. The CDR3 region is CSAKAPRRSPDTQYF. The CDR3 region has the DNA TGCAGTGCTAAAGCTCCGAGACGCAGCCCAGATACGCAGTATTTT.

At least ten counts were recorded for this clonotype. This chain uses TRBV28 with TRBJ1-2, with D tentatively TRBD1 (5 bases). The CDR3 has 14 residues. With 2 bases removed from V and 4 bases from J, the gap between germline ends came to 11 bases. Germline loops: CDR1 MDHEN, CDR2 SYDVKM. Here the CDR3 DNA reads TGTGCCAGCAGTTTACCGGGACGGAGCTATGGCTACACCTTC. Translation gives CASSLPGRSYGYTF.

The sample holds many counts of this clonotype. This chain uses TRBV7-9 with TRBJ1-5; 7 bases map to TRBD1. The CDR3 runs to 16 residues. J lost 3 bases, V lost 5 bases, and 10 bases had no gene match. Germline CDR1 and CDR2: SEHNR and FQNEAQ (reference sequence). This CDR3 is CASSRWTGPNNQPQHF. CDR3 in DNA: TGTGCCAGCAGCAGATGGACAGGTCCGAACAATCAGCCCCAGCATTTT.

This clonotype was counted ten times or more. The chain links TRBV6-1 to TRBJ2-7; no definite D call. Trimming pared 4 bases from V and 1 base from J, leaving 8 bases between. This CDR3 is built from 13 residues. CDR1 is MNHNS, CDR2 SASEGT, per germline. CDR3 nucleotide sequence: TGTGCCAGCAGTGTGGGTGAGTCCTACGAGCAGTACTTC. Residues: CASSVGESYEQYF.

Concerning this clonotype: At one end, the junction sequence differs from germline, possibly due to a read error. This sequence joins TRBV7-2 and TRBJ1-2; D remains unclear. The CDR3 runs 13 residues. Germline-derived CDR1 and CDR2 are SGHTA and FQGNSA. The DNA of the CDR3 is TGTGCCAACAGCCTAAATGTGGGCTATGGCTACACCTTC. It yields the protein CANSLNVGYGYTF.

The sample holds many counts of this clonotype. V gene TRBV5-1 combines with J gene TRBJ2-3, with D tentatively TRBD2 (6 bases). The CDR3 is made up of 15 amino acids. Trimming took off 3 bases at V and 3 bases at J, with 14 bases between the two ends. Germline lookup yields CDR1 SGHRS and CDR2 YFSETQ. This chain's CDR3 is CASSSGTSFTDTQYF. As DNA, the CDR3 is TGCGCCAGCAGCTCCGGGACTTCCTTTACAGATACGCAGTATTTT.

This clonotype was seen ten or more times. V is TRBV28 and J is TRBJ2-7, with 8 bases aligning to TRBD2. The junction had 8 bases not matched to a gene; V was cut back by 1 base and J by 9 bases. CDR1 is MDHEN and CDR2 is SYDVKM in the germline V gene. This CDR3 region has 14 residues. The CDR3: CASSLSGGDRVQYF. The CDR3 bases are TGTGCCAGCAGTTTATCCGGGGGGGATCGCGTGCAGTACTTC.

As concerns this clonotype: A much bigger clone sits one base away, suggesting this may be a read error. The chain employs TRBV7-2 and TRBJ1-2; D is perhaps TRBD1 (5 bases). From germline, CDR1 is SGHTA and CDR2 FQGNSA. CDR3 length: 17 residues. CDR3 sequence (DNA): TGTGCCAGCACCCAAATCGGGGGAAGTACTTCGAACTATGACTACACCTTC. Translated, it gives CASTQIGGSTSNYDYTF.

This clonotype was recorded many times. The gene calls are TRBV20-1 and TRBJ2-7; possibly TRBD2 for D (6 bases). This CDR3 spans 12 amino acids. Trimming left V 6 bases short and J 0 bases short, with 9 bases between. In germline, CDR1 is DFQATT, CDR2 SNEGSKA (reference sequence). This CDR3 is CSADSGSYEQYF. CDR3 DNA: TGCAGTGCCGATAGCGGCTCCTACGAGCAGTACTTC.

This chain uses TRBV7-9 with TRBJ2-5; D possibly uses TRBD1 or TRBD2 (6 bases each). CDR3 size: 13 residues. The germline V gene has CDR1 SEHNR and CDR2 FQNEAQ (reference sequence). V was cut by 7 bases and J by 3 bases, with 12 bases left in between. The CDR3 region is CASTEGGKETQYF. The CDR3 DNA is TGTGCCAGCACGGAGGGGGGAAAAGAGACCCAGTACTTC.

In its sample, this clonotype was seen many times. The gene calls are TRBV15 and TRBJ2-1; perhaps TRBD2 as D (6 bases). The CDR3 consists of 16 residues. Germline V gene sequence: CDR1 LNHNV, CDR2 YYDKDF (reference sequence). V gave up 7 bases and J gave up 1 base, with 17 bases separating them. The CDR3 nucleotides are TGTGCCACCAAGCCGCGGACTACGATGTCCTACAATGAGCAGTTCTTC. Its protein product is CATKPRTTMSYNEQFF. Full variable domain (remainder filled in from reference TRBV15 and TRBJ2-1): DAMVIQNPRYQVTQFGKPVTLSCSQTLNHNVMYWYQQKSSQAPKLLFHYYDKDFNNEADTPDNFQSRRPNTSFCFLDIRSPGLGDTAMYLCATKPRTTMSYNEQFFGPGTRLTVL.

This clonotype was detected ten times or more. The V gene is TRBV28, the J gene TRBJ1-2; tentative D call: TRBD1 (6 bases). There are 15 residues in the CDR3. CDR1 is MDHEN and CDR2 is SYDVKM in the germline V gene. V dropped 4 bases and J dropped 6 bases, with 18 bases sitting between them. The CDR3 region has the DNA TGTGCCAGCAGTTACGGGGGCCAGGCCCGGGATGGCTACACCTTC. It specifies CASSYGGQARDGYTF.

This clonotype was counted only a few times. The gene calls are TRBV6-1 and TRBJ1-5; 8 bases line up with TRBD1. From germline, CDR1 is MNHNS and CDR2 SASEGT. The CDR3 runs 16 residues. V trimming: 5 bases; J trimming: 1 base; junction bases outside the gene matches: 7. The CDR3 DNA reads TGTGCCAGCAGTCCTCGAGACAGGGGAAGCAATCAGCCCCAGCATTTT. Translated, it gives CASSPRDRGSNQPQHF.

This clonotype has a count of ten or more. The chain links TRBV19 to TRBJ2-7; TRBD2 matches at 7 bases. Germline CDR1 is LNHDA and CDR2 is SQIVND (reference sequence). With V trimmed by 1 base and J by 2 bases, 5 bases remained unmatched. The CDR3 totals 15 residues. Here the CDR3 DNA reads TGTGCCAGTAGTATAGTTCTAGCGGCAACCTACGAGCAGTACTTC. It is translated as CASSIVLAATYEQYF.

This clonotype has at least ten counts. The chain combines TRBV20-1 with TRBJ1-4; possible D gene TRBD1, 5 bases. Looked up from germline, CDR1 is DFQATT and CDR2 is SNEGSKA (reference sequence). Trimming removed 3 bases from V and 0 bases from J, with 8 bases in between. This CDR3 has 14 amino acids. Here the CDR3 DNA reads TGCAGTGCTAGGGACATAGCAACTAATGAAAAACTGTTTTTT. Its protein is CSARDIATNEKLFF.

This clonotype came up a few times. This chain uses TRBV12-5 with TRBJ2-7; perhaps D is TRBD1 or TRBD2 (6 bases each). There are 16 residues in the CDR3. Germline loops: CDR1 LGHNT, CDR2 FRNRAP. Deletions cut 1 base from V and 9 bases from J, with 22 bases between. The CDR3 region is CASGLEPNVGGRRQYF. For the CDR3, the DNA is TGTGCTAGTGGTTTGGAGCCAAATGTGGGGGGCCGGAGGCAGTACTTC.